These T cell receptor beta chains were read from a single sample in a study of blood T cells in healthy people across ages. A single record per CDR3 protein comes from TCRdb applying MiXCR to the 5' RACE reads. The profile covers 800,000 to 950,000 distinct CDR3 sequences, with 30% to 45% appearing a single time and approximately 13% taken by the ten largest. Sample: blood. All receptors derive from a man aged 18 to 35 in good health. CDR3s include the opening cysteine and the closing phenylalanine or tryptophan. The order of the fields is D gene, J gene, V gene, clone size, CDR3 protein, CDR3 DNA. A D gene is named only where the DNA matches it firmly. Size values are once, few and many counts, or a class for expanded clones, and some rows have none.

D gene: TRBD1
J gene: TRBJ1-5
V gene: TRBV12-3/TRBV12-4
clone size: few
CDR3 protein: CASSQQGVHGQPQHF
CDR3 DNA: TGTGCCAGCAGTCAACAGGGGGTCCATGGTCAGCCCCAGCATTTT

D gene: TRBD1
J gene: TRBJ1-4
V gene: TRBV30
clone size: few
CDR3 protein: CAWSGDRADGKLFF
CDR3 DNA: TGTGCCTGGAGTGGGGACAGGGCGGATGGAAAACTGTTTTTT

D gene: TRBD2
J gene: TRBJ2-1
V gene: TRBV10-3
clone size: many
CDR3 protein: CAISDATSGGWGYNEQFF
CDR3 DNA: TGTGCCATCAGCGACGCGACTAGCGGGGGCTGGGGTTACAATGAGCAGTTCTTC

D gene: TRBD1
J gene: TRBJ1-5
V gene: TRBV29-1
clone size: few
CDR3 protein: CSIGTGDGPQHF
CDR3 DNA: TGCAGCATCGGGACAGGGGATGGGCCCCAGCATTTT

D gene: -
J gene: TRBJ1-6
V gene: TRBV2
clone size: -
CDR3 protein: CASRGAGGGLLLLHF
CDR3 DNA: TGTGCCAGCAGAGGGGCAGGCGGAGGGCTCCTTCTCCTCCACTTT

D gene: -
J gene: TRBJ1-2
V gene: TRBV7-2
clone size: few
CDR3 protein: CASSSGRQGLYGYTF
CDR3 DNA: TGTGCCAGCAGCTCCGGGAGGCAGGGTCTATATGGCTACACCTTC

D gene: -
J gene: TRBJ1-2
V gene: TRBV12-3/TRBV12-4
clone size: once
CDR3 protein: CASHRRGYTF
CDR3 DNA: TGTGCCAGCCACCGCCGGGGCTACACCTTC

D gene: TRBD1
J gene: TRBJ2-7
V gene: TRBV20-1
clone size: many
CDR3 protein: CSATDLGTGSYEQYF
CDR3 DNA: TGCAGTGCTACCGACCTCGGGACAGGCTCCTACGAGCAGTACTTC

D gene: -
J gene: TRBJ1-5
V gene: TRBV4-1
clone size: few
CDR3 protein: CASSIQGKSNQPQHF
CDR3 DNA: TGCGCCAGCAGCATCCAGGGGAAGAGCAATCAGCCCCAGCATTTT

D gene: -
J gene: TRBJ1-2
V gene: TRBV4-2
clone size: -
CDR3 protein: CASSQAIGQRANYGYTF
CDR3 DNA: TGTGCCAGCAGCCAAGCCATCGGGCAAAGGGCTAACTATGGCTACACCTTC

D gene: TRBD1
J gene: TRBJ1-2
V gene: TRBV29-1
clone size: many
CDR3 protein: CSGQTGGYGYTF
CDR3 DNA: TGCAGCGGACAGACAGGGGGTTATGGCTACACCTTC

D gene: -
J gene: TRBJ2-7
V gene: TRBV12-3/TRBV12-4
clone size: -
CDR3 protein: CASSFWGLSSYEQYF
CDR3 DNA: TGTGCCAGCAGTTTCTGGGGGCTCAGCTCCTACGAGCAGTACTTC

D gene: -
J gene: TRBJ2-3
V gene: TRBV20-1
clone size: many
CDR3 protein: CSARVGTVTDTQYF
CDR3 DNA: TGCAGTGCTAGGGTAGGGACTGTCACAGATACGCAGTATTTT

D gene: TRBD1
J gene: TRBJ2-5
V gene: TRBV7-9
clone size: many
CDR3 protein: CASSVQGVQETQYF
CDR3 DNA: TGTGCCAGCAGCGTACAGGGGGTCCAAGAGACCCAGTACTTC

D gene: TRBD1
J gene: TRBJ1-1
V gene: TRBV6-5
clone size: -
CDR3 protein: CASSYLVDRGTEAFF
CDR3 DNA: TGTGCCAGCAGTTATCTAGTCGACAGGGGGACTGAAGCTTTCTTT

D gene: -
J gene: TRBJ2-3
V gene: TRBV20-1
clone size: -
CDR3 protein: CSAPDLAETTDTQYF
CDR3 DNA: TGCAGTGCCCCGGATCTGGCGGAGACCACAGATACGCAGTATTTT

D gene: -
J gene: TRBJ1-2
V gene: TRBV20-1
clone size: -
CDR3 protein: CSAGRAGNRANYGYTF
CDR3 DNA: TGCAGTGCTGGTAGGGCCGGGAATCGGGCTAACTATGGCTACACCTTC

D gene: -
J gene: TRBJ2-5
V gene: TRBV3-1
clone size: -
CDR3 protein: CASSQLTGWITQETQYF
CDR3 DNA: TGTGCCAGCAGCCAACTTACAGGGTGGATAACCCAAGAGACCCAGTACTTC

D gene: TRBD1
J gene: TRBJ1-2
V gene: TRBV2
clone size: few
CDR3 protein: CASSETGQGYGYTF
CDR3 DNA: TGTGCCAGCAGCGAAACAGGACAGGGCTATGGCTACACCTTC

D gene: -
J gene: TRBJ1-6
V gene: TRBV28
clone size: -
CDR3 protein: CASHIRSSSYNSPLHF
CDR3 DNA: TGTGCCAGCCACATACGCTCGAGCTCCTATAATTCACCCCTCCACTTT

D gene: TRBD1
J gene: TRBJ1-1
V gene: TRBV10-3
clone size: -
CDR3 protein: CAISEGDSTEAFF
CDR3 DNA: TGTGCCATCAGTGAAGGGGACAGCACTGAAGCTTTCTTT

D gene: -
J gene: TRBJ1-5
V gene: TRBV19
clone size: -
CDR3 protein: CASSITWQYSNQPQHF
CDR3 DNA: TGTGCCAGTAGTATCACGTGGCAGTATAGCAATCAGCCCCAGCATTTT

D gene: -
J gene: TRBJ2-7
V gene: TRBV6-5
clone size: -
CDR3 protein: CASRGLSLSRYEQYF
CDR3 DNA: TGTGCCAGCAGGGGACTCTCCCTTTCTCGCTACGAGCAGTACTTC

D gene: TRBD2
J gene: TRBJ2-3
V gene: TRBV7-2
clone size: -
CDR3 protein: CASSLGSGDTDTQYF
CDR3 DNA: TGTGCCAGCAGCTTGGGGAGCGGGGACACAGATACGCAGTATTTT

D gene: TRBD2
J gene: TRBJ2-7
V gene: TRBV5-1
clone size: -
CDR3 protein: CASSSTSGGSSYEQYF
CDR3 DNA: TGCGCCAGCAGTTCGACTAGCGGGGGATCCTCCTACGAGCAGTACTTC

D gene: -
J gene: TRBJ2-3
V gene: TRBV5-1
clone size: -
CDR3 protein: CASSLEGEASTDTQYF
CDR3 DNA: TGCGCCAGCAGCTTGGAGGGAGAGGCTAGCACAGATACGCAGTATTTT

D gene: -
J gene: TRBJ2-1
V gene: TRBV12-3/TRBV12-4
clone size: -
CDR3 protein: CASSLSDVETNEQFF
CDR3 DNA: TGTGCCAGCAGTTTGTCGGATGTGGAGACCAATGAGCAGTTCTTC

D gene: TRBD2
J gene: TRBJ2-5
V gene: TRBV3-1
clone size: -
CDR3 protein: CASSQSSGGASDEQYF
CDR3 DNA: TGTGCCAGCAGCCAGTCTAGCGGGGGGGCCTCAGATGAGCAGTACTTC

D gene: -
J gene: TRBJ2-1
V gene: TRBV7-2
clone size: few
CDR3 protein: CASSLVTGYHNEQFF
CDR3 DNA: TGTGCCAGCAGCTTAGTGACAGGCTACCACAATGAGCAGTTCTTC

D gene: -
J gene: TRBJ2-1
V gene: TRBV20-1
clone size: -
CDR3 protein: CSARETANEQFF
CDR3 DNA: TGCAGTGCTAGAGAAACAGCAAATGAGCAGTTCTTC

D gene: -
J gene: TRBJ2-7
V gene: TRBV20-1
clone size: once
CDR3 protein: CSADSPRGASYEQYF
CDR3 DNA: TGCAGTGCTGACTCCCCACGTGGGGCCTCCTACGAGCAGTACTTC

D gene: -
J gene: TRBJ1-1
V gene: TRBV6-2/TRBV6-3
clone size: -
CDR3 protein: CASSGGDNTEAFF
CDR3 DNA: TGTGCCAGCAGTGGGGGAGACAACACTGAAGCTTTCTTT

D gene: -
J gene: TRBJ1-2
V gene: TRBV2
clone size: -
CDR3 protein: CASSEERVNGGYTF
CDR3 DNA: TGTGCCAGCAGTGAAGAAAGGGTGAACGGTGGCTACACCTTC

D gene: TRBD1
J gene: TRBJ2-1
V gene: TRBV5-5
clone size: many
CDR3 protein: CASSSTGTGANEQFF
CDR3 DNA: TGTGCCAGCAGTTCGACCGGGACAGGGGCTAATGAGCAGTTCTTC

D gene: -
J gene: TRBJ2-7
V gene: TRBV11-1
clone size: -
CDR3 protein: CASSSDTSAYEQYF
CDR3 DNA: TGTGCCAGCAGTTCGGACACTTCAGCCTACGAGCAGTACTTC

D gene: -
J gene: TRBJ2-1
V gene: TRBV7-9
clone size: few
CDR3 protein: CASSLGGTGFNEQFF
CDR3 DNA: TGTGCTAGCAGCTTAGGAGGTACCGGGTTCAATGAGCAGTTCTTC

D gene: TRBD1
J gene: TRBJ1-1
V gene: TRBV4-1
clone size: -
CDR3 protein: CASSQDPDRGNTEAFF
CDR3 DNA: TGCGCCAGCAGCCAAGACCCCGACAGGGGGAACACTGAAGCTTTCTTT

D gene: -
J gene: TRBJ2-7
V gene: TRBV4-3
clone size: few
CDR3 protein: CASSQVGRAYEQYF
CDR3 DNA: TGCGCCAGCAGCCAAGTAGGTCGTGCCTACGAGCAGTACTTC

D gene: -
J gene: TRBJ2-1
V gene: TRBV12-3/TRBV12-4
clone size: -
CDR3 protein: CASSLVNSLSYNEQFF
CDR3 DNA: TGTGCCAGCAGTTTAGTTAATAGCCTCTCCTACAATGAGCAGTTCTTC

D gene: -
J gene: TRBJ2-7
V gene: TRBV19
clone size: few
CDR3 protein: CASAESSYEQYF
CDR3 DNA: TGTGCCAGTGCAGAGAGCTCCTACGAGCAGTACTTC

D gene: -
J gene: TRBJ2-1
V gene: TRBV7-8
clone size: few
CDR3 protein: CASSPLSGIDEQFF
CDR3 DNA: TGTGCCAGCAGCCCCCTTTCGGGTATCGATGAGCAGTTCTTC

D gene: -
J gene: TRBJ2-1
V gene: TRBV6-5
clone size: few
CDR3 protein: CASSPYRVYNEQFF
CDR3 DNA: TGTGCCAGCAGCCCCTACAGGGTTTACAATGAGCAGTTCTTC

D gene: -
J gene: TRBJ1-5
V gene: TRBV2
clone size: few
CDR3 protein: CASREVNQPQHF
CDR3 DNA: TGTGCCAGCAGGGAGGTTAATCAGCCCCAGCATTTT

D gene: -
J gene: TRBJ1-2
V gene: TRBV28
clone size: -
CDR3 protein: CASTLRRVDHGYTF
CDR3 DNA: TGTGCCAGCACCCTGAGAAGGGTTGATCATGGCTACACCTTC

D gene: -
J gene: TRBJ2-3
V gene: TRBV9
clone size: -
CDR3 protein: CASKGGDALSTDTQYF
CDR3 DNA: TGTGCCAGCAAGGGGGGGGACGCCTTAAGCACAGATACGCAGTATTTT

D gene: TRBD2
J gene: TRBJ2-1
V gene: TRBV7-8
clone size: -
CDR3 protein: CASSPERGGFYNEQFF
CDR3 DNA: TGTGCCAGCAGCCCTGAGCGGGGAGGTTTCTACAATGAGCAGTTCTTC

D gene: TRBD1
J gene: TRBJ1-4
V gene: TRBV7-2
clone size: many
CDR3 protein: CASSSDRVGEKLFF
CDR3 DNA: TGTGCCAGCAGCTCCGACAGGGTCGGGGAAAAACTGTTTTTT

D gene: TRBD2
J gene: TRBJ2-3
V gene: TRBV7-3
clone size: many
CDR3 protein: CASSLTSGGGQDTQYF
CDR3 DNA: TGTGCCAGCAGCTTAACTAGCGGGGGAGGGCAGGATACGCAGTATTTT

D gene: TRBD2
J gene: TRBJ2-7
V gene: TRBV4-2
clone size: few
CDR3 protein: CASSRSGTSNEQYF
CDR3 DNA: TGTGCCAGCAGCCGTTCCGGGACTAGCAATGAGCAGTACTTC

D gene: -
J gene: TRBJ1-5
V gene: TRBV7-2
clone size: -
CDR3 protein: CASSSDLKNQPQHF
CDR3 DNA: TGTGCCAGCAGCTCAGACTTAAAGAATCAGCCCCAGCATTTT

D gene: TRBD2
J gene: TRBJ2-3
V gene: TRBV20-1
clone size: once
CDR3 protein: CSAKEAGGRTDTQYF
CDR3 DNA: TGCAGTGCCAAAGAAGCGGGGGGTCGCACAGATACGCAGTATTTT

D gene: -
J gene: TRBJ1-2
V gene: TRBV4-1
clone size: -
CDR3 protein: CASSPEQANANYGYTF
CDR3 DNA: TGCGCCAGCAGCCCGGAACAGGCGAATGCTAACTATGGCTACACCTTC

D gene: -
J gene: TRBJ1-1
V gene: TRBV12-3/TRBV12-4
clone size: -
CDR3 protein: CASSVSGNTEAFF
CDR3 DNA: TGTGCCAGCAGTGTATCGGGGAACACTGAAGCTTTCTTT

D gene: -
J gene: TRBJ2-7
V gene: TRBV30
clone size: -
CDR3 protein: CAWSGLYEQYF
CDR3 DNA: TGTGCCTGGAGTGGTCTCTACGAGCAGTACTTC

D gene: TRBD1
J gene: TRBJ1-2
V gene: TRBV2
clone size: few
CDR3 protein: CASSPRDSPPGGYTF
CDR3 DNA: TGTGCCAGCAGTCCTCGGGACAGTCCCCCAGGTGGCTACACCTTC

D gene: -
J gene: TRBJ1-5
V gene: TRBV12-3/TRBV12-4
clone size: few
CDR3 protein: CASSTQEGQPQHF
CDR3 DNA: TGTGCCAGCAGTACCCAGGAGGGGCAGCCCCAGCATTTT

D gene: -
J gene: TRBJ2-1
V gene: TRBV7-8
clone size: -
CDR3 protein: CASRSSDRSDEQFF
CDR3 DNA: TGTGCCAGCAGATCATCGGACAGATCCGATGAGCAGTTCTTC

D gene: TRBD1
J gene: TRBJ1-2
V gene: TRBV7-9
clone size: few
CDR3 protein: CASSTLTGATYGYTF
CDR3 DNA: TGTGCCAGCAGCACATTGACAGGGGCCACCTATGGCTACACCTTC

D gene: -
J gene: TRBJ1-1
V gene: TRBV27
clone size: few
CDR3 protein: CASSTDHMNTEAFF
CDR3 DNA: TGTGCCAGCAGCACAGATCACATGAACACTGAAGCTTTCTTT

D gene: -
J gene: TRBJ1-5
V gene: TRBV4-3
clone size: -
CDR3 protein: CASSQDGQIGRPQHF
CDR3 DNA: TGCGCCAGCAGCCAAGACGGGCAGATCGGGCGGCCCCAGCATTTT